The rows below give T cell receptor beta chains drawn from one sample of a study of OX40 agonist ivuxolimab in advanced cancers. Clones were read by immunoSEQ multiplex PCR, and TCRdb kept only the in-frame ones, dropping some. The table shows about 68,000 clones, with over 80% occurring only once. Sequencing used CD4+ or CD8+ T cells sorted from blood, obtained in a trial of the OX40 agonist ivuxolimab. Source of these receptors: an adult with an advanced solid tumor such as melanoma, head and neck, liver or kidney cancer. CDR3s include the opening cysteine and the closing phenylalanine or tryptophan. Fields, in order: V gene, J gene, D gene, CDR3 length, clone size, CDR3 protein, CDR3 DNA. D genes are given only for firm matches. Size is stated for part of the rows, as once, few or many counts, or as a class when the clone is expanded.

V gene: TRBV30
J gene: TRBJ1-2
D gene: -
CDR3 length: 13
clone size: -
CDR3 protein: CAWSVAGLYGYTF
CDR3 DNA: TGTGCCTGGAGTGTCGCAGGGCTGTATGGCTACACCTTC

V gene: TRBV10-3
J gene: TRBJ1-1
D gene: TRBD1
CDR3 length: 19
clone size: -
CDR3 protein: CAISVSWGETGQTNTEAFF
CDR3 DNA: TGTGCCATCAGTGTAAGCTGGGGGGAGACGGGACAGACGAACACTGAAGCTTTCTTT

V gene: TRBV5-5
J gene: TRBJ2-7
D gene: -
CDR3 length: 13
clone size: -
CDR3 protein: CASSLTGGYEQYF
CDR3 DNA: TGTGCCAGCAGCTTGACTGGGGGTTACGAGCAGTACTTC

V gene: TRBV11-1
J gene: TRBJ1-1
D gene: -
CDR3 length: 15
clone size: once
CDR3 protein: CASSLVLGGNTEAFF
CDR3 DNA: TGTGCCAGCAGCTTAGTACTGGGGGGGAACACTGAAGCTTTCTTT

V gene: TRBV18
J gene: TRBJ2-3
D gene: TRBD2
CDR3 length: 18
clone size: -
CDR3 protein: CASSPFGDGGASTDTQYF
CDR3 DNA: TGTGCCAGCTCACCATTCGGTGACGGGGGGGCTAGCACAGATACGCAGTATTTT

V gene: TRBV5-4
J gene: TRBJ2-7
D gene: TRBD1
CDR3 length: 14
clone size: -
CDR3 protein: CASRSTGGPYEQYF
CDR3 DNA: TGTGCCAGCAGATCGACAGGGGGGCCCTACGAGCAGTACTTC

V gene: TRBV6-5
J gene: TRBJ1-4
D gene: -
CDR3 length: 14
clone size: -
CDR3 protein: CASSQDRSNEKLFF
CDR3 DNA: TGTGCCAGCAGCCAAGACAGATCCAATGAAAAACTGTTTTTT

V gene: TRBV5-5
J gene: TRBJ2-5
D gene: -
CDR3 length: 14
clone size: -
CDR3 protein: CASSLDSPRETQYF
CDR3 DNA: TGTGCCAGCAGCTTGGACTCCCCCAGAGAGACCCAGTACTTC

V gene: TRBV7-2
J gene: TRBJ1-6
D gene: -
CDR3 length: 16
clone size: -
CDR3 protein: CASSLSGSSYNSPLHF
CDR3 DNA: TGTGCCAGCAGCTTATCGGGGAGCTCCTATAATTCACCCCTCCACTTT

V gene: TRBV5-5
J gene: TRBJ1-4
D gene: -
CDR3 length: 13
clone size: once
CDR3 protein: CASSLGPVGELFF
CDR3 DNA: TGTGCCAGCAGCTTGGGCCCCGTGGGAGAACTGTTTTTT

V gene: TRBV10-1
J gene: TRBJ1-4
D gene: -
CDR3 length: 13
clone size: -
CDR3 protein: CASSDGQNEKLFF
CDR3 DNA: TGCGCCAGCAGTGACGGACAGAATGAAAAACTGTTTTTT

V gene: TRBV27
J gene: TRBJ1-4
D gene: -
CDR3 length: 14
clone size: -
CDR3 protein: CASSPDRGFEKLFF
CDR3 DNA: TGTGCCAGCAGCCCGGACAGAGGCTTCGAAAAACTGTTTTTT

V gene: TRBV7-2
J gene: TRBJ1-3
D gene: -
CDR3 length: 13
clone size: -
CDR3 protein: CASGRGRGNTIYF
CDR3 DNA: TGTGCCTCGGGGCGGGGCAGGGGAAACACCATATATTTT

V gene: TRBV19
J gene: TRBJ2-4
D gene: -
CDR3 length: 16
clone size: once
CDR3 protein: CASSIAFNRAKNIQYF
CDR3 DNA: TGTGCCAGTAGTATAGCTTTCAACAGGGCCAAAAACATTCAGTACTTC

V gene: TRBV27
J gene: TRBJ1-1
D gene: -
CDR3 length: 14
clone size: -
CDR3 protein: CASSFNPGGTEAFF
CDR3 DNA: TGTGCCAGCAGTTTCAACCCCGGGGGCACTGAAGCTTTCTTT

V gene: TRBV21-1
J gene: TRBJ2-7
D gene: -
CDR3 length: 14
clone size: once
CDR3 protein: CASSIFGQRSTQYF
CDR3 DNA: TGTGCCAGCAGCATCTTTGGGCAGCGATCTACGCAGTACTTC

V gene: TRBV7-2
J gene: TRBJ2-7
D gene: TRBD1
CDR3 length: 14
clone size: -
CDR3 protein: CASSSAGTAYEQYF
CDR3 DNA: TGTGCCAGCAGCTCGGCCGGGACAGCCTACGAGCAGTACTTC

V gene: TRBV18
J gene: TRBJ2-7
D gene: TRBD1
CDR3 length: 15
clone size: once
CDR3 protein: CASSPIGQGAYEQYF
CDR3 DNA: TGTGCCAGCTCGCCGATCGGACAGGGGGCCTACGAGCAGTACTTC

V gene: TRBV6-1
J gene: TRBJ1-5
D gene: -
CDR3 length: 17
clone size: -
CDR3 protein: CASSGRAVRGSNQPQHF
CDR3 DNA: TGTGCCAGCAGTGGCCGGGCCGTTCGGGGTAGCAATCAGCCCCAGCATTTT

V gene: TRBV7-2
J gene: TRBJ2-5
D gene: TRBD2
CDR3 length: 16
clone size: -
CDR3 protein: CASTAGAGGLSETQYF
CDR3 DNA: TGTGCCAGCACCGCTGGGGCGGGGGGGCTCTCAGAGACCCAGTACTTC

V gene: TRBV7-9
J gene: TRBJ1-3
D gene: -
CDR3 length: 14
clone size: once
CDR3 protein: CASGSGVSGNTIYF
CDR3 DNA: TGTGCCAGCGGGTCAGGGGTTTCTGGAAACACCATATATTTT

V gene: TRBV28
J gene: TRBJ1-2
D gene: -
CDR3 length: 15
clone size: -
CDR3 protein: CASSLIRGWNYGYTF
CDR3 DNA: TGTGCCAGCAGTTTGATTCGGGGTTGGAACTATGGCTACACCTTC

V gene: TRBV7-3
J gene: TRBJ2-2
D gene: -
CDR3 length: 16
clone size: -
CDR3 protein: CASSLLGGGFTGELFF
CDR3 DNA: TGTGCCAGCAGCTTATTGGGGGGCGGCTTCACCGGGGAGCTGTTTTTT

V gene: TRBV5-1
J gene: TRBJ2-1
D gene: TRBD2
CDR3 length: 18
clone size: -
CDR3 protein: CASSPEGTGRPLLNEQFF
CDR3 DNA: TGCGCCAGCAGCCCCGAGGGTACCGGGAGGCCACTGCTCAATGAGCAGTTCTTC

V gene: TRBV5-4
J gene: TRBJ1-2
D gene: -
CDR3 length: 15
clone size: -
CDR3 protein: CASSQDRPGSYGYTF
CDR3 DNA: TGCGCCAGCAGCCAGGATCGTCCGGGGAGTTATGGCTACACCTTC

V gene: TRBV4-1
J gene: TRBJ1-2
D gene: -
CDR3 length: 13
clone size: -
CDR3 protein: CASSQLTGYGYTF
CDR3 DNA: TGCGCCAGCAGCCAACTAACAGGGTATGGCTACACCTTC

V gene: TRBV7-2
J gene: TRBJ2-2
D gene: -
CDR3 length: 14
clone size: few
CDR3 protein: CASSPQGNTGELFF
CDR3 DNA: TGTGCCAGCAGCCCGCAGGGTAACACCGGGGAGCTGTTTTTT

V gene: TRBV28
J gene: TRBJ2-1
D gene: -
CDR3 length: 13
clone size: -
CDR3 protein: CASSTPGPNEQFF
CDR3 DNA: TGTGCCAGCAGTACCCCGGGACCCAATGAGCAGTTCTTC

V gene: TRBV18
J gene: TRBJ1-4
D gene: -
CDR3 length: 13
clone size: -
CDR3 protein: CASSLYDGEKLFF
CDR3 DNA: TGTGCCAGCTCACTGTACGATGGTGAAAAACTGTTTTTT

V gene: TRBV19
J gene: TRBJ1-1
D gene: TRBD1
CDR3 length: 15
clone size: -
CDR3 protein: CASSMTGTLNTEAFF
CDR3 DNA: TGTGCCAGTAGTATGACAGGGACTTTGAACACTGAAGCTTTCTTT

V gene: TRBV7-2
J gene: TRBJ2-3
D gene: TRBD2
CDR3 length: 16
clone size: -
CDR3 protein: CASSLRTSGGPDTQYF
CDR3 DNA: TGTGCCAGCAGCCTTAGGACTAGCGGGGGCCCAGATACGCAGTATTTT

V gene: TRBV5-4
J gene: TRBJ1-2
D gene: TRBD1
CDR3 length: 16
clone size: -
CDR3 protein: CASSSWDRGTNYGYTF
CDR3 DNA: TGTGCCAGCAGCTCCTGGGACAGGGGAACTAACTATGGCTACACCTTC

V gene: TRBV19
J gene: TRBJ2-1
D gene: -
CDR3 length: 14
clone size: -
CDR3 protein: CASSRQVSYNEQFF
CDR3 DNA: TGTGCCAGTAGCCGACAGGTTTCCTACAATGAGCAGTTCTTC

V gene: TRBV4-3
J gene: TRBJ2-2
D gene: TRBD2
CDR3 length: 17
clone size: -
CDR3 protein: CASSQDGLAGNTGELFF
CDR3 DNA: TGCGCCAGCAGCCAAGATGGGCTAGCGGGGAACACCGGGGAGCTGTTTTTT

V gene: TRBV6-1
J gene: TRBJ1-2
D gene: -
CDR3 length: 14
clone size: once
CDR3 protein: CASIERRGLYGYTF
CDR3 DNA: TGTGCCAGCATCGAACGTCGGGGTCTCTATGGCTACACCTTC

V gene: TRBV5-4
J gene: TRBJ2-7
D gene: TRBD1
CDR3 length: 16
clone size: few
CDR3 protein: CASSHSGTGESYEQYF
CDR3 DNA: TGCGCCAGCAGCCACTCTGGGACAGGGGAATCCTACGAGCAGTACTTC

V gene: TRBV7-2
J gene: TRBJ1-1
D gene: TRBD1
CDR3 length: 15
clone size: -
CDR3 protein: CASSLGDRGNTEAFF
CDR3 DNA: TGTGCCAGCAGCTTAGGGGACAGGGGGAACACTGAAGCTTTCTTT

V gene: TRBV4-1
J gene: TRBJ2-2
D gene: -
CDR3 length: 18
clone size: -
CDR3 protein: CASSQLAGVVWATGELFF
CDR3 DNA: TGCGCCAGCAGCCAATTGGCAGGGGTGGTGTGGGCCACCGGGGAGCTGTTTTTT

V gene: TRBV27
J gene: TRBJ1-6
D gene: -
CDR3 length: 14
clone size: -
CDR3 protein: CASSFPGFNSPLHF
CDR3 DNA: TGTGCCAGCAGTTTTCCGGGGTTCAATTCACCCCTCCACTTT

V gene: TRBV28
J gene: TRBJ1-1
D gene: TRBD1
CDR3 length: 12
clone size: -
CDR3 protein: CASTRDRDEAFF
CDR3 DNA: TGTGCCAGCACCCGGGACAGGGATGAAGCTTTCTTT

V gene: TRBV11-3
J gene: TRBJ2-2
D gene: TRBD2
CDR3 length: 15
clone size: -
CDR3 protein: CASRRTSGMAGELFF
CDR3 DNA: TGTGCCAGCAGACGGACTAGCGGGATGGCCGGGGAGCTGTTTTTT

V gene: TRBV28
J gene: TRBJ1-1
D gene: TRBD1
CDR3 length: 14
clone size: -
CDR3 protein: CASRAGGVVPEAFF
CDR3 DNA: TGTGCCAGCAGGGCAGGGGGCGTGGTGCCTGAAGCTTTCTTT